This record covers a single T cell receptor beta chain. Each CDR3 protein gets one entry after TCRdb re-called the reads with MiXCR. The sample holds 600,000 to 800,000 distinct CDR3 sequences, 24% seen once. The data were obtained in a study of T cell repertoires in cytomegalovirus infection. Looking at the study overall: TCR beta signatures that were public indicated CMV infection and matching HLA type.

CDR3 length: 16 residues. CDR1 is DFQATT, CDR2 SNEGSKA, per germline (reference sequence). V shed 0 bases, J shed 0 bases, and the junction held 4 bases outside the gene matches. J is TRBJ2-3 and V is TRBV20-1; TRBD2 aligns across 9 bases. The source of this sequence is a human donor in good health (CMV status not recorded). Some clones in this sample may be carry-over from other donors' samples. Input material: CD8+ T cells from PBMCs. CDR3 in DNA: TGCAGTGCTAGAGATTTAGCGGGGGCTAGCACAGATACGCAGTATTTT. This sequence encodes CSARDLAGASTDTQYF.